The rows below give T cell receptor beta chains drawn from one sample of a study of vaccination and CD4 T cells after COVID-19. Using its own MiXCR run on the PCR reads, TCRdb lists one record per CDR3 protein. The data show approximately 13,000 distinct CDR3 sequences, with 40% seen just once and under 11% held by the top ten. Antigens for these TCRs are unknown. Sequenced input: CD4+ T cells from blood, cultured in vitro. The receptors stem from a human donor who had recovered from COVID-19. Each CDR3 is given with its conserved first and last residue. The D gene is left open where the match is weak. Some rows mark clone size as missing; the rest say once, few, many or name a class of expanded clone.

>TRBD1|NA|TRBV5-5|TRBJ1-5
TGTGCCAGCAGCCGACAGGGTTCGGGCAATCAGCCCCAGCATTTT
CASSRQGSGNQPQHF
>TRBD2|NA|TRBV24-1|TRBJ2-1
TGTGCCACCAGTGATTTGCAGGAGGGACTAGGAGGCAATGAGCAGTTCTTC
CATSDLQEGLGGNEQFF
>NA|NA|TRBV6-5|TRBJ1-5
TGTGCCAGCAGTTACAGTAGGCGTTATCAGCCCCAGCATTTT
CASSYSRRYQPQHF
>NA|few|TRBV20-1|TRBJ1-2
TGCAGTGCTTCGGACGGAGATGGCTACACCTTC
CSASDGDGYTF
>NA|NA|TRBV10-2|TRBJ1-1
TGCGCCAGCAGTGATCGCGGAGGGAACACTGAAGCTTTCTTT
CASSDRGGNTEAFF
>NA|NA|TRBV2|TRBJ2-7
TGTGCCAGCAGTGCCCGGCAGGGACGGGGGCAGTACTTC
CASSARQGRGQYF
>NA|few|TRBV2|TRBJ1-5
TGTGCCAGCAGTCCACAGGGACCTTTTTGGCCCCAGCATTTT
CASSPQGPFWPQHF
>TRBD2|NA|TRBV7-8|TRBJ2-1
TGTGCCAGCCTCGAAGGCGGGAGGTGGCAAATCTACTTC
CASLEGGRWQIYF
>NA|NA|TRBV19|TRBJ2-1
TGTGCCAGCGGACCGAGGGAGTCTTGGAATGAGCAGTTCTTC
CASGPRESWNEQFF
>TRBD2|NA|TRBV20-1|TRBJ2-3
TGCAGTGCTAGAGTGCCACTAGCGGAAAAAGATACGCAGTATTTT
CSARVPLAEKDTQYF
>NA|NA|TRBV7-3|TRBJ2-5
TGTGCCAGCAGCTTACTCTCCGGGGCAGGTCAAGAGACCCAGTACTTC
CASSLLSGAGQETQYF
>TRBD2|NA|TRBV6-5|TRBJ2-3
TGTGCCAGCAGTTACCGGCTAGCGGGAGGAGATACGCAGTATTTT
CASSYRLAGGDTQYF
>TRBD2|NA|TRBV10-3|TRBJ2-1
TGTGCCATCAAGGGGGACGCTAGCGGGACCTACAATGAGCAGTTCTTC
CAIKGDASGTYNEQFF
>TRBD2|few|TRBV6-2/TRBV6-3|TRBJ2-7
TGTGCCAGCAGCACGCTGCGACTAGCGGACCACTACGAGCAGTACTTC
CASSTLRLADHYEQYF
>TRBD2|few|TRBV20-1|TRBJ2-2
TGCAGTGCTCTAGCGGAGGTGGCGACCGGGGAGCTGTTTTTT
CSALAEVATGELFF
>NA|NA|TRBV4-2|TRBJ2-1
TGTGCCAGCAGCCAGGCCACCTACAATGAGCAGTTCTTC
CASSQATYNEQFF
>NA|few|TRBV7-9|TRBJ1-1
TGTGCCAGCAGCTTAGTATACCTCGGAGGGGCTGAAGCTTTCTTT
CASSLVYLGGAEAFF
>TRBD1|few|TRBV18|TRBJ1-1
TGTGCCAGCTCACCTTCCGGGACAGGGGGCCTAAGGGAAGCTTTCTTT
CASSPSGTGGLREAFF
>TRBD2|few|TRBV20-1|TRBJ2-1
TGCAGTGCTACGGTCGGCCTAGCGGGAACCAATGAGCAGTTCTTC
CSATVGLAGTNEQFF
>NA|NA|TRBV20-1|TRBJ2-5
TGCAGTGCCACACCGACAGGTGACCAAGAGACCCAGTACTTC
CSATPTGDQETQYF
>NA|NA|TRBV18|TRBJ1-1
TGTGCCAGCTCACCTATAAGGGGGGCGCCTTTCTTT
CASSPIRGAPFF
>TRBD2|NA|TRBV7-3|TRBJ2-1
TGTGCCAGCAGCTCCTTAGCGGGAGAGCAGTTCTTC
CASSSLAGEQFF
>NA|NA|TRBV20-1|TRBJ1-5
TGCAGTGCTAGATTGGCTTTTGGGGGGCTAGGTAATCAGCCCCAGCATTTT
CSARLAFGGLGNQPQHF
>NA|few|TRBV11-2|TRBJ2-7
TGTGCCAGCAGCCTGAGACAGGTCTACGAGCAGTACTTC
CASSLRQVYEQYF